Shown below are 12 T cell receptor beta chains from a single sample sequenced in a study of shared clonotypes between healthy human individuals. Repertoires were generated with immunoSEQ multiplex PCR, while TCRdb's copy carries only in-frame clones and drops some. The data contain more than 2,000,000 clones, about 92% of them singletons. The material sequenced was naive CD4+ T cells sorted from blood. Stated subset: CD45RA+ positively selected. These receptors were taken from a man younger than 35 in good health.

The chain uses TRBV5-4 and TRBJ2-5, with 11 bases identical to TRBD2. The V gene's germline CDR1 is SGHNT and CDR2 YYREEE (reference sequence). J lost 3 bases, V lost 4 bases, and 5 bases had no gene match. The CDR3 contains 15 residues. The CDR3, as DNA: TGTGCCAGCAGCCATAAACTAGCGGGGGAAGAGACCCAGTACTTC. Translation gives CASSHKLAGEETQYF. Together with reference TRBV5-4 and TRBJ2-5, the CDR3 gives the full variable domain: ETGVTQSPTHLIKTRGQQVTLRCSSQSGHNTVSWYQQALGQGPQFIFQYYREEENGRGNFPPRFSGLQFPNYSSELNVNALELDDSALYLCASSHKLAGEETQYFGPGTRLLVL.

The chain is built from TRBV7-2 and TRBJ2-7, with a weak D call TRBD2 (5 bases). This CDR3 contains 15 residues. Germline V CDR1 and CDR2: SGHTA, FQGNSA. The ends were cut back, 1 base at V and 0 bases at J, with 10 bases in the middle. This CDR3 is CASSLGPGSSYEQYF. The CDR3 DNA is TGTGCCAGCAGCTTAGGCCCGGGGAGCTCCTACGAGCAGTACTTC.

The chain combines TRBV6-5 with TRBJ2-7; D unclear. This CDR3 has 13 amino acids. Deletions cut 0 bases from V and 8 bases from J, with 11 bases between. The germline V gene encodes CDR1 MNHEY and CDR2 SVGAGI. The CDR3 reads CASSYSGRAQQYF. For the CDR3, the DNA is TGTGCCAGCAGTTACTCGGGTAGGGCCCAGCAGTACTTC.

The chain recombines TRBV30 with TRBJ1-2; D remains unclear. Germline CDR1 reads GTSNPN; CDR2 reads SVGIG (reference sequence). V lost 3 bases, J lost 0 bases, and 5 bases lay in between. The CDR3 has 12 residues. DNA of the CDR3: TGTGCCTGGAGCAGGTCTAACTATGGCTACACCTTC. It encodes CAWSRSNYGYTF.

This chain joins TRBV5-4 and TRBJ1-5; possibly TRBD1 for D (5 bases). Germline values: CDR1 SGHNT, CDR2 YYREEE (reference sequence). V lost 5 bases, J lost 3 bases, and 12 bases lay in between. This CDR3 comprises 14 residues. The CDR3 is CASSLGGFNQPQHF. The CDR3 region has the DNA TGTGCCAGCAGTCTTGGGGGGTTCAATCAGCCCCAGCATTTT.

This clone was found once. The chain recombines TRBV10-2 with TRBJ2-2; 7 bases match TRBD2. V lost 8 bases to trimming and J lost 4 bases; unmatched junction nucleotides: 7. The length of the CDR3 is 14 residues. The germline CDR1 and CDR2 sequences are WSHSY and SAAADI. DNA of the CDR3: TGCGCCAGCTGGGTAGCGGGTCGCACCGGGGAGCTGTTTTTT. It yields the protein CASWVAGRTGELFF.

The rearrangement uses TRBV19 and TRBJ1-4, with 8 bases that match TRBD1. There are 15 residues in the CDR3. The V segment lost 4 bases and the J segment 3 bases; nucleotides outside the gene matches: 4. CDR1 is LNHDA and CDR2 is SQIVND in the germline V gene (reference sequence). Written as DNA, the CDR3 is TGTGCCAGTAGTAAAGCAGGGGGCTCTAATGAAAAACTGTTTTTT. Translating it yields CASSKAGGSNEKLFF.

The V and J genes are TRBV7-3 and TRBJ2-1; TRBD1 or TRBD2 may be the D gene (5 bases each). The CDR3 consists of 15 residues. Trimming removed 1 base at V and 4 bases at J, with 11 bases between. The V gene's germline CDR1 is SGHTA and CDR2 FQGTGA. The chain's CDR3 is CASSLIGAPYNEQFF. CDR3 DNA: TGTGCCAGCAGCTTAATCGGGGCTCCGTACAATGAGCAGTTCTTC.

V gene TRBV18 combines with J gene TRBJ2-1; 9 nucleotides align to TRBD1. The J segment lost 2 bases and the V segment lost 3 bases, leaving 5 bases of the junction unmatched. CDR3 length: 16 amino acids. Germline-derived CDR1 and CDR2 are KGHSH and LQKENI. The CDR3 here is CASSPMGTGTYNEQFF. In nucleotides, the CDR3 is TGTGCCAGCTCACCCATGGGGACAGGGACCTACAATGAGCAGTTCTTC.

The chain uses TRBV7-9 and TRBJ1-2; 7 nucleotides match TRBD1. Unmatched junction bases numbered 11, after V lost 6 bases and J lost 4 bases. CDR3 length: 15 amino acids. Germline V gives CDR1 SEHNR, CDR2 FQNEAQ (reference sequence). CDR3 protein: CASSHGQDLIYGYTF. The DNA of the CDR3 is TGTGCCAGCAGTCATGGACAGGATTTAATCTATGGCTACACCTTC.

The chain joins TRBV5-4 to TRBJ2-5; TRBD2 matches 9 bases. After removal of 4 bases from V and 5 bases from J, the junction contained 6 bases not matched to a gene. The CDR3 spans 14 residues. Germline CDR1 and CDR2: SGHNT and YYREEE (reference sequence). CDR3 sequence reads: CASSRSGSGETQYF. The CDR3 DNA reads TGTGCCAGCAGCCGTAGCGGGAGCGGGGAGACCCAGTACTTC.

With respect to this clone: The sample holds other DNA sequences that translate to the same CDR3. DNA of the CDR3: TGTGCCAGCAGTTACTCTTGGAGGAGCTCCTACGAGCAGTACTTC. It yields the protein CASSYSWRSSYEQYF. This rearrangement joins TRBV6-5 to TRBJ2-7, with D possibly matching TRBD2 (5 bases). With 0 bases removed from V and 0 bases from J, the gap between germline ends came to 9 bases. Germline V gene data show CDR1 as MNHEY and CDR2 as SVGAGI. This CDR3 is built from 15 residues.